Listed below are T cell receptor beta chains from one sample, sequenced in a study of T cell changes during pregnancy in multiple sclerosis. Method: immunoSEQ multiplex PCR; TCRdb's copy keeps in-frame clones and lacks some. The table has approximately 44,000 clones, just under 95% seen once. The specimen was CD4+ T cells from peripheral blood mononuclear cells, collected in the first trimester of pregnancy. The origin of the receptors is a female donor with multiple sclerosis, enrolled in a pregnancy study. CDR3s include the opening cysteine and the closing phenylalanine or tryptophan. A D gene is named only where the DNA matches it firmly. Clone size is not always given. Where it is, it says once, few, many or a class for expanded clones.

j_call,clone_size,v_call,d_call,cdr3_nt,cdr3_aa
TRBJ2-5,-,TRBV27,-,TGTGCCAGCAGTTTATTAGGGAGCCAAGAGACCCAGTACTTC,CASSLLGSQETQYF
TRBJ2-2,-,TRBV4-2,TRBD1,TGTGCCAGCAGCCCGGTTGGGACAGGGCACACCGGGGAGCTGTTTTTT,CASSPVGTGHTGELFF
TRBJ2-5,-,TRBV29-1,-,TGCAGCGCTAGACGGACAGTCCAAGAGACCCAGTACTTC,CSARRTVQETQYF
TRBJ1-1,-,TRBV12-5,TRBD1,TGTGCTAGTGGTTTGTCCGTCATCGGGACAGGGGGTATACCTTACACTGAAGCTTTCTTT,CASGLSVIGTGGIPYTEAFF
TRBJ1-1,-,TRBV5-1,TRBD1,TGCGCCAGCAGTAGGACAGGGGTAGGGACCACTGAAGCTTTCTTT,CASSRTGVGTTEAFF
TRBJ2-4,-,TRBV4-3,TRBD2,TGCGCCAGCAGCCAAGTTCTCTGGGGAACTAGCGGACCTACAGCCAAAAACATTCAGTACTTC,CASSQVLWGTSGPTAKNIQYF
TRBJ2-3,-,TRBV18,TRBD2,TGTGCCAGCTCACCACCGGCGAGGGAGGGCCACTCAGATACGCAGTATTTT,CASSPPAREGHSDTQYF
TRBJ2-1,-,TRBV30,-,TGTGCCGGCGAGCGGCGAACTCCCGCAAAAGAGCAGTTCTTC,CAGERRTPAKEQFF
TRBJ2-7,once,TRBV5-6,TRBD1,TGTGCCAGCACCCCTGGACAGGTTAACTCCTACGAGCAGTACTTC,CASTPGQVNSYEQYF
TRBJ2-1,-,TRBV18,-,TGTGCCAGCTCATCAGGGACTTCTTACAATGAGCAGTTCTTC,CASSSGTSYNEQFF
TRBJ1-1,-,TRBV12-5,TRBD1,TGTGCTAGTGCCTTAAGGGGGCTCCTAAAGAACACTGAAGCTTTCTTT,CASALRGLLKNTEAFF
TRBJ2-1,-,TRBV5-6,TRBD2,TGTGCCAGCAGCTTATCGACTAGCCGGAATTACAATGAGCAGTTCTTC,CASSLSTSRNYNEQFF
TRBJ1-2,-,TRBV19,TRBD1,TGTGCCAGTAGCTCCCCGGGGAAGGGGGCCGTCTATGGCTACACCTTC,CASSSPGKGAVYGYTF
TRBJ2-3,-,TRBV2,TRBD1,TGTGCCAGCAGTGAATTCGGGACAGGGCTCACAGATACGCAGTATTTT,CASSEFGTGLTDTQYF
TRBJ2-1,-,TRBV20-1,TRBD2,TGCAGTGCTTGGTGGGAGGGCGAGCAGTTCTTC,CSAWWEGEQFF
TRBJ1-2,-,TRBV30,TRBD1,TGTGCCTGGAGTAGGACAGGGGTAGACTATGGCTACACCTTC,CAWSRTGVDYGYTF
TRBJ1-2,-,TRBV5-8,TRBD1,TGTGCCAGCAGCAGGGGACAGGGGGCTAGCTACACCTTC,CASSRGQGASYTF
TRBJ2-2,-,TRBV5-1,TRBD2,TGCGCCAGCAGCTTGGTGGAGAGCGGGGTGAGGAGCGGGGAGCTGTTTTTT,CASSLVESGVRSGELFF
TRBJ1-2,few,TRBV2,-,TGTGCCAGCAGTGGGACGGGGATTAACTATGGCTACACCTTC,CASSGTGINYGYTF
TRBJ1-1,once,TRBV4-3,-,TGCGCCAGCCGAGGGGTACGGACAGCGAACACTGAAGCTTTCTTT,CASRGVRTANTEAFF
TRBJ2-3,-,TRBV11-2,TRBD1,TGTGCCAGCAGCTTCAGACAGGGAGGCACAGATACGCAGTATTTT,CASSFRQGGTDTQYF
TRBJ1-2,-,TRBV7-9,TRBD1,TGTGCCAGCAGCCCCCGGACAGGGGGGTTAGCTAACTATGGCTACACCTTC,CASSPRTGGLANYGYTF
TRBJ2-3,-,TRBV2,-,TGTGCCAGCAGTGAATCTAGGTCCCGCACAGATACGCAGTATTTT,CASSESRSRTDTQYF
TRBJ2-3,once,TRBV9,-,TGTGCCAGCAGCGTAGCCCGGGGAATTAGCGGAACAGATACGCAGTATTTT,CASSVARGISGTDTQYF
TRBJ2-7,few,TRBV6-1,TRBD1,TGTGCCAGCAGTGAAGGTGTACAGGGGGCGTTCGAGCAGTACTTC,CASSEGVQGAFEQYF
TRBJ1-1,-,TRBV9,-,TGTGCCAGCAGCGTAGATCAGAACACTGAAGCTTTCTTT,CASSVDQNTEAFF
TRBJ2-1,-,TRBV6-5,-,TGTGCCAGCAGTTTAGGACACCCCCGCGATGAGCAGTTCTTC,CASSLGHPRDEQFF
TRBJ2-7,-,TRBV7-6,TRBD2,TGTGCCAGCAGTTATGTCCAGGGAGGGGAGGGCGAGCAGTACTTC,CASSYVQGGEGEQYF
TRBJ2-7,-,TRBV14,TRBD1,TGTGCCAGCAGCCAAAGACAGGGGTACTACGAGCAGTACTTC,CASSQRQGYYEQYF
TRBJ2-1,-,TRBV7-9,TRBD2,TGTGCCAGCAGCTTAGTTCCGACTAGCGGGACCTTCAATGAGCAGTTCTTC,CASSLVPTSGTFNEQFF
TRBJ2-7,-,TRBV30,TRBD1,TGTGCCTACGACAGGGGAAGGCTTTACGAGCAGTACTTC,CAYDRGRLYEQYF
TRBJ2-1,-,TRBV10-3,TRBD2,TGTGCCACCGAGGGGACTAGCAGGGGAAATGAGCAGTTCTTC,CATEGTSRGNEQFF
TRBJ2-1,-,TRBV27,-,TGTGCCAGCAGTACGGGACACACTAACAATGAGCAGTTCTTC,CASSTGHTNNEQFF
TRBJ2-1,-,TRBV7-9,TRBD2,TGTGCCAGCAGCGTGACTAGCGGGTGGTCTGAGCAGTTCTTC,CASSVTSGWSEQFF
TRBJ1-5,once,TRBV5-1,TRBD1,TGCGCCAGCAGCAGGACAGGGGATAGCAATCAGCCCCAGCATTTT,CASSRTGDSNQPQHF
TRBJ1-2,-,TRBV6-5,-,TGTGCCAGCAGTTTGGGCCGGAACTATGGCTACACCTTC,CASSLGRNYGYTF
TRBJ2-7,once,TRBV28,-,TGTGCCAGCAGCCCATCATGGACTGCGAACGAGCAGTACTTC,CASSPSWTANEQYF
TRBJ2-1,-,TRBV2,TRBD2,TGTGCCAGCAGTCAAGAGCGGGGGCGCCCCTCCGGGGAGCAGTTCTTC,CASSQERGRPSGEQFF
TRBJ2-1,-,TRBV7-9,TRBD2,TGTGCCAGCAGCTTACTTAAACGACTAGCGGGGTACAATGAGCAGTTCTTC,CASSLLKRLAGYNEQFF
TRBJ2-2,-,TRBV2,-,TGTGCCAGCAGTGAAGTCCGCGGCACCGGGGAGCTGTTTTTT,CASSEVRGTGELFF
TRBJ1-1,-,TRBV7-9,-,TGTGCCAGCAGTGAAACGGGTTTCTTCGAAGCTTTCTTT,CASSETGFFEAFF
TRBJ2-1,-,TRBV29-1,-,TGCAGCGTTGAGTATCTTTTTTCGGCTAGAAGCTCCTACAATGAGCAGTTCTTC,CSVEYLFSARSSYNEQFF
TRBJ2-6,-,TRBV19,TRBD2,TGTGCCAGTAGCCCCTTCCGGGACTACAGCTCTGGGGCCAACGTCCTGACTTTC,CASSPFRDYSSGANVLTF
TRBJ2-1,-,TRBV11-2,TRBD2,TGTGCCAGCAGCTCGGAACTAGCGGGGCACAATGAGCAGTTCTTC,CASSSELAGHNEQFF
TRBJ1-5,-,TRBV5-7,TRBD1,TGTGCCAGCAGCCTAAGGGACAGGGGTTATCAGCCCCAGCATTTT,CASSLRDRGYQPQHF
TRBJ1-2,-,TRBV10-2,TRBD1,TGCGCCAGCAGTCTCCCCCTCGGGACAGGGGGCTTTGGGGATGGCTACACCTTC,CASSLPLGTGGFGDGYTF
TRBJ2-7,-,TRBV6-4,TRBD1,TGTGCCAGCAGTGACCGTGAAAGGGACAGATATACAAGAAAAGACTACGAGCAGTACTTC,CASSDRERDRYTRKDYEQYF
TRBJ2-1,-,TRBV4-3,-,TGCGCCAGCAGCCAAGACAGGGACTTAAGCTCCTACAATGAGCAGTTCTTC,CASSQDRDLSSYNEQFF
TRBJ2-4,-,TRBV27,TRBD2,TGTGCCAGCAGCCCAGCGGGGACTAGCGGGGAACGAATTCAGTACTTC,CASSPAGTSGERIQYF
TRBJ2-1,-,TRBV10-3,-,TGTGCCATCAGTGAGACTGCGAATGAGCAGTTCTTC,CAISETANEQFF
TRBJ2-7,once,TRBV15,TRBD1,TGTGCCACCAGCAGAGGGACAGGGAGGAGCGAGCAGTACTTC,CATSRGTGRSEQYF
TRBJ2-1,-,TRBV30,TRBD2,TGTGCCTGGAGAAGAGGACTAGCGGGGGGGAGCTCCTACAATGAGCAGTTCTTC,CAWRRGLAGGSSYNEQFF
TRBJ2-6,-,TRBV7-2,-,TGTGCCAGCAGCTTAGGATCTAGGACACTATCTGGGGCCAACGTCCTGACTTTC,CASSLGSRTLSGANVLTF
TRBJ2-1,once,TRBV15,TRBD1,TGTGCCACCAGCGGAACCGGGACAGGGATCAATGAGCAGTTCTTC,CATSGTGTGINEQFF